Listed below are T cell receptor beta chains from one sample, sequenced in a study of blood T cell repertoires in COVID-19. Data came from immunoSEQ multiplex PCR; TCRdb stores just in-frame clones and leaves some out. The repertoire holds fewer than 300,000 clones, with around nine tenths as singletons. The specimen sequenced was PBMCs or T cells enriched from blood (not recorded which). All receptors come from a woman under 40 who had recovered from COVID-19. Each CDR3 is given with its conserved first and last residue.

v_call	j_call	cdr3_length	cdr3_aa
TRBV28	TRBJ2-5	15	CASSSLAGGQETQYF
TRBV19	TRBJ1-5	15	CASSIKDRLNQPQHF
TRBV5-6	TRBJ2-7	14	CASSTGLLPYEQYF
TRBV7-2	TRBJ1-3	16	CASSLWGQGAGNTIYF
TRBV20-1	TRBJ2-1	14	CSASGLAGVGEQFF
TRBV28	TRBJ1-5	15	CASSLSGQGNQPQHF
TRBV29-1	TRBJ1-2	12	CSVAGQGNGYTF
TRBV4-3	TRBJ1-2	13	CASSPDRVQGYTF
TRBV9	TRBJ2-1	17	CASSVGASGSLSNEQFF
TRBV12-5	TRBJ1-2	13	CASGAGFGYGYTF
TRBV18	TRBJ2-1	16	CASSLTSGRVNNEQFF